This T cell receptor (beta chain) was captured by sequencing in a study of a mutant IDH1 vaccine in newly diagnosed glioma (dated by TCRdb to the early 2020s). General notes on the study: Of the approximately 34 patients who were treated, around 62% were male and about 40% were female, and the mean age was roughly 40 years. Prior to enrollment, patients had been given standard therapy consisting of radiotherapy alone, temozolomide alone, or radiochemotherapy with temozolomide, with the combination given to most patients. Peripheral blood was drawn at six visits: V03 (baseline), V05, V07, V10, V12 and V13. Longitudinal TCRB deep sequencing was done for 25 treated patients, wherever samples were available for exploratory analyses. Beyond this particular receptor, the publication reports: Changes in the top peripheral T cell clonotypes picked up by TCRB sequencing did not appear to be linked to pseudoprogression. It was noted by the authors that analyses of patient blood samples could not be reproduced owing to sample limitations. Vaccine-induced immune responses across multiple MHC alleles were detected in over 85% of patients. Selection of PBMC samples for TCRB deep sequencing was based on availability.

Read against the paper, the sample's time point label means: baseline, week 1 (first vaccination visit). The sample's treatment or condition label, decoded: pre-vaccination baseline after standard-of-care therapy. Donors had newly diagnosed WHO grade 3 or 4 IDH1-mutant astrocytomas with loss of nuclear ATRX. The samples were drawn from NOA16, a multicentre, single-arm, open-label phase I trial in Germany that tested a mutant IDH1 peptide vaccine in humans for the first time. Blood drawn at visit V03 was used as the baseline sample for immunogenicity testing. Genomic DNA for TCRB sequencing was extracted from EDTA blood using the DNeasy Blood and Tissue Kit. Taken from cysteine to phenylalanine, the CDR3 has 15 residues. The sequence is cut down to CDR3 DNA, 45 bases in frame from base 1. Unmatched junction bases come to 2, with V trimmed by 2 bases and J by 2 bases. According to the germline V gene, CDR1 reads KGHSH and CDR2 reads LQKENI.

The library was prepared using the immunoSEQ multiplex PCR assay. Following the manufacturer's protocol, the hsTCRB Kit was used to amplify rearranged TCR beta chain sequences. TCRB libraries were sequenced on an Illumina MiSeq. For the original study's pipeline: The kit vendor's proprietary platform handled demultiplexing, trimming and gene mapping. TCRdb carries this immuneACCESS record with in-frame sequences only. Its versions omit some clonotypes, under half of them owing to an unresolved V gene in the studies checked, with the rest unexplained. D and trimming were read from the DNA, whereas the V and J calls and clone size are those reported in that table. The sample data list some 60,000 clones, and 91% of these were observed just once. The ten largest clones take up 2.6% of the sample. In the case of this clone: This clone's antigen is unknown. No base quality values were provided; no much bigger clone lies one nucleotide off.

The sequencing here drew on PBMCs, taken from a glioma patient treated with radiotherapy, temozolomide or both. Recombination linked TRBV18 to TRBJ2-2, with 7 middle bases fitting TRBD2. The clonotype comes from a man aged 50 to 60 with glioma. CDR3 reads: CASSPVAGNTGELFF. The DNA sequence is given as TGTGCCAGCTCACCAGTAGCGGGTAACACCGGGGAGCTGTTTTTT.